A selection of T cell receptor beta chains follows, all from one sample in a study of graft-versus-host responses after intestinal transplantation. Assay: immunoSEQ multiplex PCR; the TCRdb copy retains only in-frame clones and omits some. The sample carries approximately 85,000 clones, 90% to 95% recorded once. The antigens for these receptors are not known. Sample: unstimulated CD8+ T cells sorted from spleen or lymph node cells, taken before transplant. Receptors were obtained from a human donor who was the organ donor for an intestinal transplant. The CDR3 runs from the conserved cysteine through the conserved F or W. D genes are given only for firm matches. Clone size is stated in some rows and not others, as once, few, many or a class when expanded.

d_call,cdr3_length,v_call,clone_size,j_call,cdr3_aa,cdr3_nt
NA,14,TRBV27,NA,TRBJ1-2,CASSFGTGDYGYTF,TGTGCCAGCAGTTTTGGCACGGGGGACTATGGCTACACCTTC
NA,15,TRBV7-9,NA,TRBJ1-3,CASSPPGGAVNTIYF,TGTGCCAGCAGCCCCCCGGGGGGGGCGGTAAACACCATATATTTT
TRBD1,15,TRBV7-9,NA,TRBJ2-7,CASSFPGTGAYEQYF,TGTGCCAGCAGCTTTCCCGGGACAGGGGCCTACGAGCAGTACTTC
TRBD2,14,TRBV5-8,NA,TRBJ2-3,CASSPGLEADTQYF,TGTGCCAGCAGCCCCGGACTAGAGGCAGATACGCAGTATTTT
NA,13,TRBV21-1,NA,TRBJ2-2,CASSKNGTGELFF,TGTGCCAGCAGCAAAAACGGGACCGGGGAGCTGTTTTTT
NA,15,TRBV28,NA,TRBJ2-2,CASIWAGLNTGELFF,TGTGCCAGCATTTGGGCGGGTCTGAACACCGGGGAGCTGTTTTTT
NA,15,TRBV7-8,NA,TRBJ2-4,CASTRVQGAKNIQYF,TGTGCCAGCACCCGGGTACAGGGAGCCAAAAACATTCAGTACTTC
NA,15,TRBV27,NA,TRBJ2-7,CASSRDLVSSYEQYF,TGTGCCAGCAGTCGAGACTTGGTGAGCTCCTACGAGCAGTACTTC
NA,19,TRBV5-4,NA,TRBJ2-1,CASSQVGGWLKIIYNEQFF,TGTGCCAGCAGCCAAGTAGGAGGATGGCTAAAAATTATCTACAATGAGCAGTTCTTC
TRBD2,16,TRBV4-1,once,TRBJ2-7,CASSQAWGLRAYEQYF,TGCGCCAGCAGCCAAGCCTGGGGACTACGGGCCTACGAGCAGTACTTC
NA,17,TRBV4-3,NA,TRBJ1-3,CASSQDPHKFFRNTIYF,TGCGCCAGCAGCCAAGATCCCCACAAGTTCTTCCGAAACACCATATATTTT
NA,16,TRBV4-1,NA,TRBJ2-2,CASSQAGLRNTGELFF,TGCGCCAGCAGCCAGGCAGGACTCCGGAACACCGGGGAGCTGTTTTTT